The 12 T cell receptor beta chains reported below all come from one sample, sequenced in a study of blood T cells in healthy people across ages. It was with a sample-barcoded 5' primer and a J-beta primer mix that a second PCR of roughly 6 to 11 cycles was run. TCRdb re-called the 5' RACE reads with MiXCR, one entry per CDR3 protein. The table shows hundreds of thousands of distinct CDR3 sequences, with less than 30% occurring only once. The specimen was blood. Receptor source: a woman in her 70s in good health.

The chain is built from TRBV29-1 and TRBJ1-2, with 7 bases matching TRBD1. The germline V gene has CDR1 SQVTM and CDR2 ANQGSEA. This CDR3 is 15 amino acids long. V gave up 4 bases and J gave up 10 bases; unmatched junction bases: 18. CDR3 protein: CSVVSGVDRDGDYTF. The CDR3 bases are TGCAGCGTTGTTTCCGGAGTTGACAGGGATGGTGACTACACCTTC.

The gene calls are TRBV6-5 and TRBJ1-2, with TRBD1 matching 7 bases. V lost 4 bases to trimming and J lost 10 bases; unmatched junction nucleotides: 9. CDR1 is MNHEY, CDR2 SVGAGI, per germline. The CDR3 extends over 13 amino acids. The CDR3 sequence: CASSSYEGADYTF. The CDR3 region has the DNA TGTGCCAGCAGTTCATACGAGGGGGCAGACTACACCTTC.

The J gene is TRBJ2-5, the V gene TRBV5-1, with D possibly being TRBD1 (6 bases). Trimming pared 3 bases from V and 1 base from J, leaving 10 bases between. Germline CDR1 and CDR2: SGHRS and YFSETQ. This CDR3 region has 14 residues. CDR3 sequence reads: CASSSTGRQETQYF. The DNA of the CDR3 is TGCGCCAGCAGCTCAACAGGGCGCCAAGAGACCCAGTACTTC.

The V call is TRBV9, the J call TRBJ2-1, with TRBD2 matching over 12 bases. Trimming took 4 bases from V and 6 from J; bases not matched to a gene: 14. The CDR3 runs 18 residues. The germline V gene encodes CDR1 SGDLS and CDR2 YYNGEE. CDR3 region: CASSPGTGPSGRGNEQFF. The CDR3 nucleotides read TGTGCCAGCAGCCCCGGGACAGGCCCTAGCGGGAGGGGCAATGAGCAGTTCTTC.

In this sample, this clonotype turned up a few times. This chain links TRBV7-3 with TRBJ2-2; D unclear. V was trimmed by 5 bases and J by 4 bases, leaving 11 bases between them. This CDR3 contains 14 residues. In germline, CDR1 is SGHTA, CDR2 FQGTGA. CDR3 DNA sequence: TGTGCCAGCAGCATTTCAGCCCTCACCGGGGAGCTGTTTTTT. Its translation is CASSISALTGELFF.

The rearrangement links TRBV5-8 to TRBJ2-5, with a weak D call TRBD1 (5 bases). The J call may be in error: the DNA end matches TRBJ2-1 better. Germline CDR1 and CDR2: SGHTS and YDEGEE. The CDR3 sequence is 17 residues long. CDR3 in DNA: TGTGCCAGCAGGTCCGGACGGACATGGCTGGGCTACAATGAGCAGTTCTTC. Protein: CASRSGRTWLGYNEQFF.

The DNA for the CDR3 is TGCGCCAGCAGCGCCAAACAGGGGCCCGGGCAGTTCTTC. It yields the protein CASSAKQGPGQFF. The rearrangement uses TRBV5-1 and TRBJ2-1; 7 positions agree with TRBD1. CDR1 and CDR2 from the germline V gene are SGHRS and YFSETQ. CDR3 length equals 13 residues. Trimming removed 4 bases from V and 12 bases from J; junction bases left unmatched: 10.

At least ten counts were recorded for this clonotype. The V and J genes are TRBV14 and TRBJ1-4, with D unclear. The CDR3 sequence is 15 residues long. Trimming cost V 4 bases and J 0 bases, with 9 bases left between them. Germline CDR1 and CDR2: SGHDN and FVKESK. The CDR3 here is CASSLKPATNEKLFF. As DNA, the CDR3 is TGTGCCAGCAGCCTGAAACCAGCAACTAATGAAAAACTGTTTTTT.

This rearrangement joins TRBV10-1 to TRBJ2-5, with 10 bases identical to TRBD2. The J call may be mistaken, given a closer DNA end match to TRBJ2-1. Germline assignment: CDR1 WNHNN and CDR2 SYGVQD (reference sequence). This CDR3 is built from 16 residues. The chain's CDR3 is CASSGLGTSAYNEQFF. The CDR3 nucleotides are TGCGCCAGCAGTGGCCTGGGGACTAGCGCATACAATGAGCAGTTCTTC.

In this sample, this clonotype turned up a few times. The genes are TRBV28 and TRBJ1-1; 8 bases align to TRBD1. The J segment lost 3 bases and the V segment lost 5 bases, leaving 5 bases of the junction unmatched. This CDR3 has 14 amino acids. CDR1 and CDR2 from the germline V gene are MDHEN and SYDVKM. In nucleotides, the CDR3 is TGTGCCAGCAGTCGGACAGGGAAGGACACTGAAGCTTTCTTT. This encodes CASSRTGKDTEAFF.

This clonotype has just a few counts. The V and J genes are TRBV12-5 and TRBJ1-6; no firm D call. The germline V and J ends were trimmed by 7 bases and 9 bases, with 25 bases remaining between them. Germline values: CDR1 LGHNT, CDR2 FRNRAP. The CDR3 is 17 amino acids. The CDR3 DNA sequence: TGTGCTAGTGACATCACCAGGTTGGGCATCCAGAGTTCACCCCTCCACTTT. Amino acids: CASDITRLGIQSSPLHF.

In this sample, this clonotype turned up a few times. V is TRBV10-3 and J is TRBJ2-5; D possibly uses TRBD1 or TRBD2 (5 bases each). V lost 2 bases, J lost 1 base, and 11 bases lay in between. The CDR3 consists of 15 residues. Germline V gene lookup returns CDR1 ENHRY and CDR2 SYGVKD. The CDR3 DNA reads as TGTGCCATCAGTGAGGGGGGTAGCGTCCAAGAGACCCAGTACTTC. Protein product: CAISEGGSVQETQYF.